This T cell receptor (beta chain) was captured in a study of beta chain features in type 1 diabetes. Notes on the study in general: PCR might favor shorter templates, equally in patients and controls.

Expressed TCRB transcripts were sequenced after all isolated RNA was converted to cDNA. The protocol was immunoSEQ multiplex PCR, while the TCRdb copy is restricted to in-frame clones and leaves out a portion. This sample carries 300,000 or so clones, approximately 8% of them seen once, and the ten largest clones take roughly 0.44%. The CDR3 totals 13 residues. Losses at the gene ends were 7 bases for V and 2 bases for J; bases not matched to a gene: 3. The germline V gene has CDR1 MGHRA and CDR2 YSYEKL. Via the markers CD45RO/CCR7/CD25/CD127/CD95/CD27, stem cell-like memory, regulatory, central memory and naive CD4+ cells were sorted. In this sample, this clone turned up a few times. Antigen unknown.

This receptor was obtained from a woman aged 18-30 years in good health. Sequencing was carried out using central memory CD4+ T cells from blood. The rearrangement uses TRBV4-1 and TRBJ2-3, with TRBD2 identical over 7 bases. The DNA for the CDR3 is TGCGCCAGCACTAGCGGAGACACAGATACGCAGTATTTT. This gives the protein CASTSGDTDTQYF.